Presented here are 2 T cell receptor beta chains from one specimen sequenced in a study of human T cells and chemical hapten exposure. The time point: pre-sensitization, week 0. Treatment: therapeutic diphenylcyclopropenone sensitization with weekly scalp DPC. TCRdb ran MiXCR on the RACE reads and lists one entry per CDR3 protein. The table records approximately 260,000 distinct CDR3 sequences, about 9% of them present only once. The material was whole blood, obtained in connection with sensitization to the hapten diphenylcyclopropenone (DPC). The receptors originated from a woman in her 40s with alopecia areata. Some clones in this sample may be carry-over from other donors' samples.

This clonotype was counted many times. The V and J genes are TRBV19 and TRBJ1-4, with 7 positions matching TRBD1. CDR1 and CDR2 from the germline V gene are LNHDA and SQIVND (reference sequence). The trim removed 7 bases at V and 5 bases at J, leaving 10 bases unmatched. This CDR3 contains 15 residues. CDR3 loop: CASTLTGDLNEKLFF. The CDR3 DNA follows: TGTGCCAGTACCCTAACAGGGGACCTGAATGAAAAACTGTTTTTT.

This clonotype was seen only a few times. The chain links TRBV6-6 to TRBJ1-5; tentatively, D is TRBD1 (6 bases). V dropped 6 bases and J dropped 0 bases, with 18 bases sitting between them. The CDR3 extends over 17 amino acids. CDR1 MNHNY and CDR2 SVGAGI come from the germline V gene (reference sequence). CDR3 sequence reads: CASRRERQGYSNQPQHF. DNA for the CDR3: TGTGCCAGCAGGAGAGAGAGGCAGGGGTATAGCAATCAGCCCCAGCATTTT.